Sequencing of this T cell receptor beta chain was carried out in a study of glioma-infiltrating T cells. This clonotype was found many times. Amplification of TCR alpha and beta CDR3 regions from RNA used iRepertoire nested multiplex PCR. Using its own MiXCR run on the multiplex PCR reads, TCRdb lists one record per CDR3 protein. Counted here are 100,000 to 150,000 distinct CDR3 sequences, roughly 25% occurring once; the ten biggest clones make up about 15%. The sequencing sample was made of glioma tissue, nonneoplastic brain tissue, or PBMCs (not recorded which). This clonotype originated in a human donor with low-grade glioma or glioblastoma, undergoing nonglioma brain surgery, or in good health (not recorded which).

The CDR3 reads CASSQRGLAGSYEQFF. The CDR3 region has the DNA TGCGCCAGCAGCCAAAGGGGGCTAGCGGGGTCCTATGAGCAGTTCTTC. V is TRBV4-1 and J is TRBJ2-1; 9 bases align to TRBD2. Trimming took 2 bases from V and 8 from J; bases not matched to a gene: 10. This CDR3 has 16 residues. CDR1 MGHRA and CDR2 YSYEKL come from the germline V gene.